These T cell receptor beta chains were read from a single sample in a study of Ad26.COV2.S vaccination and SARS-CoV-2 variants. Data came from immunoSEQ multiplex PCR; TCRdb stores just in-frame clones and leaves some out. This table has about 280,000 clones, approximately 87% appearing once. The sequencing here drew on peripheral blood, taken in a trial of Ad26.COV2.S vaccine versus placebo. The receptors were sampled from a person between 18 and 65 years old who received the Ad26.COV2.S COVID-19 vaccine or a placebo. The CDR3 runs from the conserved cysteine through the conserved F or W. D genes are given only for firm matches. Clone sizes are given selectively: once, few, many, or a class where the clone is expanded.

D gene	clone size	V gene	J gene	CDR3 DNA	CDR3 protein
.	.	TRBV7-2	TRBJ2-1	TGTGCCAGCAGCTTAGTTGATGGGAGTGGTGAGCAGTTCTTC	CASSLVDGSGEQFF
.	.	TRBV29-1	TRBJ1-2	TGCAGCGTTTTTTCATCAGGGACGTCCTATGGCTACACCTTC	CSVFSSGTSYGYTF
.	.	TRBV5-1	TRBJ2-1	TGCGCCAGCAGCTTGGGGGGCTTAGGCTCCTACAATGAGCAGTTCTTC	CASSLGGLGSYNEQFF
TRBD1	.	TRBV28	TRBJ1-5	TGTGCCAGCAGTGAAGGACAGGGTGGCAATCAGCCCCAGCATTTT	CASSEGQGGNQPQHF
.	.	TRBV7-6	TRBJ1-2	TGTGCCAGCAGCTTAGGCCCAATCCTTTCTAACTATGGCTACACCTTC	CASSLGPILSNYGYTF
.	.	TRBV24-1	TRBJ1-5	TGTGCCACCAGTGAATTTGAGGGAATGAATCAGCCCCAGCATTTT	CATSEFEGMNQPQHF
.	once	TRBV25-1	TRBJ2-3	TGTGCCAGCAGTGAAGGCGGAGGGTGGGCAGATACGCAGTATTTT	CASSEGGGWADTQYF
TRBD1	.	TRBV5-6	TRBJ1-3	TGTGCCAGCAGCTTACTGGGGACAGGGGTAGGAAACACCATATATTTT	CASSLLGTGVGNTIYF
.	once	TRBV2	TRBJ2-1	TGTGCCAGCGGAGGAGTAGGTAAGGATGAGCAGTTCTTC	CASGGVGKDEQFF
TRBD2	.	TRBV30	TRBJ2-1	TGTGCCTGGAGTGTCACTAGCGAAAACAATGAGCAGTTCTTC	CAWSVTSENNEQFF
.	once	TRBV7-9	TRBJ2-7	TGTGCCAGCAGCTTAAAAGGGAACGCCTACGAGCAGTACTTC	CASSLKGNAYEQYF
.	.	TRBV4-2	TRBJ1-1	TGTGCCAGCAGCCAAGTTACGGGTACCACTGAAGCTTTCTTT	CASSQVTGTTEAFF
.	.	TRBV12-2	TRBJ2-1	TGTGCAAGTCGCGGCCCGGGCCCCCTAGCGGACTACTCCTACAATGAGCAGTTCTTC	CASRGPGPLADYSYNEQFF
TRBD1	.	TRBV3-1/TRBV3-2	TRBJ1-1	TGTGCCAGCAGCTCGCGGACAGGGGCTGAAGCTTTCTTT	CASSSRTGAEAFF
.	few	TRBV15	TRBJ2-3	TGTGCCACCAGCAGAGATGGGGCAGGGTACACAGATACGCAGTATTTT	CATSRDGAGYTDTQYF
.	once	TRBV12-3/TRBV12-4	TRBJ1-6	TGTGCCAGCAGTTCTATGAATTCACCCCTCCACTTT	CASSSMNSPLHF
.	many	TRBV27	TRBJ2-3	TGTGCCAGCAGTACCCTTCGCACAGATACGCAGTATTTT	CASSTLRTDTQYF
.	.	TRBV3-1/TRBV3-2	TRBJ1-6	TGTGCCAGCAGCCCGGGCGAAGGGTGCTCACCCCTCCACTTT	CASSPGEGCSPLHF
.	.	TRBV5-1	TRBJ2-7	TGCGCCAGCAGCTTTCGGGCGGAGGGCCCCGACGAGCAGTACTTC	CASSFRAEGPDEQYF
TRBD1	.	TRBV19	TRBJ2-7	TGTGCCAGTAGTACCCTACCGGGACAGGGCTCCTACGAGCAGTACTTC	CASSTLPGQGSYEQYF
.	.	TRBV12-2	TRBJ2-7	TGTGCAAGTCGCTTCCCGTACGAGCAGTACTTC	CASRFPYEQYF
TRBD1	.	TRBV6-6	TRBJ2-7	TGTGCCAGCAGTTACTCGACAGGGGCCTACGAGCAGTACTTC	CASSYSTGAYEQYF
.	once	TRBV19	TRBJ1-1	TGTGCCAGTAGTATAGGGGGCGGGCAGGTTAAGAACACTGAAGCTTTCTTT	CASSIGGGQVKNTEAFF
.	.	TRBV6-2/TRBV6-3	TRBJ1-6	TGTGCCAGCAGTTACGCGAGACAGGAGAATTCACCCCTCCACTTT	CASSYARQENSPLHF
.	.	TRBV11-2	TRBJ2-7	TGTGCCAGCAGCTTAGTGTACGAGCAGTACTTC	CASSLVYEQYF
TRBD1	.	TRBV19	TRBJ1-1	TGTGCCAGTAGAACAGGGGGAACTGAAGCTTTCTTT	CASRTGGTEAFF
.	.	TRBV29-1	TRBJ2-3	TGCAGCACTCGGACAGCAGCTAGCACAGATACGCAGTATTTT	CSTRTAASTDTQYF
TRBD1	.	TRBV5-8	TRBJ2-5	TGTGCCAGCAGCTTGTTGGGACAGGGTGTTGAGACCCAGTACTTC	CASSLLGQGVETQYF
.	.	TRBV29-1	TRBJ1-2	TGCAGCGTTGAAGCCAGGAGGTATGGCTACACCTTC	CSVEARRYGYTF
.	.	TRBV15	TRBJ2-3	TGTGCCACCAGCAAAACCAGACTCGACAGCACAGATACGCAGTATTTT	CATSKTRLDSTDTQYF
.	.	TRBV11-2	TRBJ2-1	TGTGCCAGCAGCCCTACAGGCAATGAGCAGTTCTTC	CASSPTGNEQFF
.	.	TRBV7-9	TRBJ1-5	TGTGCCAGCAGCTTAGACGGGGCCTTCTATCAGCCCCAGCATTTT	CASSLDGAFYQPQHF
.	.	TRBV5-4	TRBJ1-6	TGTGCCAGCAGCTTGGGGGGGGGAGGGTACACTTCACCCCTCCACTTT	CASSLGGGGYTSPLHF
.	once	TRBV19	TRBJ2-2	TGTGCCAGTACTGGGGATGTTAGAGGAAGAACCACCGGGGAGCTGTTTTTT	CASTGDVRGRTTGELFF
TRBD2	.	TRBV11-2	TRBJ2-3	TGTGCCAGCAGCACGACTAGCGGGAGCACAGATACGCAGTATTTT	CASSTTSGSTDTQYF
.	.	TRBV4-3	TRBJ1-2	TGCGCCAGCAGCCAAGACGGGGGCAACTATGGCTACACCTTC	CASSQDGGNYGYTF
TRBD1	.	TRBV6-2/TRBV6-3	TRBJ2-7	TGTGCCAGCAGTACCTGGGACAGGGGGTCCTACGAGCAGTACTTC	CASSTWDRGSYEQYF
.	.	TRBV29-1	TRBJ2-5	TGCAGCGTAGGTTTCTTTCCAGAGACCCAGTACTTC	CSVGFFPETQYF
TRBD1	.	TRBV12-3/TRBV12-4	TRBJ1-5	TGTGCCAGCAGCGAGGCAGGGGGTCAGCCCCAGCATTTT	CASSEAGGQPQHF
.	.	TRBV4-3	TRBJ1-5	TGCGCCAGCAGCCAAGATCGCGGTCAGCCCCAGCATTTT	CASSQDRGQPQHF
.	.	TRBV6-5	TRBJ1-2	TGTGCCAGCAGTTACTCGCACACATGGGACGCTGGCTACACCTTC	CASSYSHTWDAGYTF
.	.	TRBV5-4	TRBJ2-1	TGTGCCAGCACCGGGACTCATTACAATGAGCAGTTCTTC	CASTGTHYNEQFF
.	.	TRBV7-2	TRBJ2-2	TGTGCCAGCAGCCCCGGGGTCCTCGGGGAGCTGTTTTTT	CASSPGVLGELFF
.	once	TRBV2	TRBJ1-4	TGTGCCAGCATTGAACAGGCCCGGAGGGGTGAAAAACTGTTTTTT	CASIEQARRGEKLFF
TRBD2	.	TRBV7-2	TRBJ2-7	TGTGCCAGCAGCGCTAGGACTAGCGGGGGCGAGCAGTACTTC	CASSARTSGGEQYF
TRBD1	.	TRBV4-1	TRBJ1-2	TGCGCCAGCAGCTCACAGGGGGCGTATGGCTACACCTTC	CASSSQGAYGYTF
TRBD1	.	TRBV5-4	TRBJ2-7	TGTGCCAGCAGCCGGCAGGGGGCGGATGAGCAGTACTTC	CASSRQGADEQYF
.	.	TRBV5-4	TRBJ2-2	TGTGCCAGCAGTCTCGGGGCGGGACTTAACACCGGGGAGCTGTTTTTT	CASSLGAGLNTGELFF
TRBD1	.	TRBV7-9	TRBJ2-3	TGTGCCAGCAGCTTAGCGCGGGAGACAGGGGGAACAGATACGCAGTATTTT	CASSLARETGGTDTQYF
.	.	TRBV7-8	TRBJ1-6	TGTGCCAGCAGCCTAGATTGGGATAATTCACCCCTCCACTTT	CASSLDWDNSPLHF
.	.	TRBV10-3	TRBJ1-1	TGTGCCATCGCTGGACGAGACACTGAAGCTTTCTTT	CAIAGRDTEAFF
TRBD1	.	TRBV7-9	TRBJ1-6	TGTGCCAGCAGCTTAGCCGGACAGGGGAATTCACCCCTCCACTTT	CASSLAGQGNSPLHF